Given below is one T cell receptor (beta chain) in context. Its antigen is unidentified. This specimen belongs to a study of radiotherapy plus CTLA-4 blockade in lung cancer. Study-wide background: An objective response was seen in around 19% of patients, and disease control in 30% to 35%.

Assay used: immunoSEQ multiplex PCR; TCRdb lists only in-frame clones, some missing. The table includes about 38,000 clones, 70% to 85% detected once. After removal of 5 bases from V and 5 bases from J, the junction contained 4 bases not matched to a gene. CDR3 length: 14 amino acids. Germline-derived CDR1 and CDR2 are LNHDA and SQIVND (reference sequence). CTLA-4 blockade with ipilimumab, together with focal radiation, was given to patients with chemo-refractory metastatic non-small-cell lung cancer. General observations from the study: The study found tumor-derived TCR clones expanded in blood after radiotherapy plus ipilimumab. Dynamics of early blood T cell clones, together with interferon-beta, were reportedly the best predictors of response.

The sequence was obtained from a human donor with non-small cell lung cancer who had stable disease on radiotherapy plus ipilimumab. The V and J genes are TRBV19 and TRBJ1-5, with 9 bases aligning to TRBD1. The sample consisted of peripheral blood, taken from a patient treated with radiotherapy plus ipilimumab. The DNA of the CDR3 is TGTGCCAGTAGTTCGGACAGGGGCGATCAGCCCCAGCATTTT. Translating gives CASSSDRGDQPQHF.